The 17 T cell receptor beta chains listed next were all sequenced from one sample in a study of T-cell memory formation after mild COVID-19. TCRdb re-called the 5' RACE reads through MiXCR, storing one row per CDR3 protein. The sample holds approximately 150,000 distinct CDR3 sequences; roughly 13% are singletons and the top ten take roughly 3.3%. Sequencing input: PBMCs or a T cell subset sorted from them (not recorded which). All receptors derive from a man younger than 35 who had mild COVID-19 (a few samples of this study predate the infection). Cell type and time point are not known.

The rearrangement joins TRBV12-3 or TRBV12-4 to TRBJ2-5, with TRBD2 matching 10 bases. J gave up 5 bases and V 2 bases, and 8 bases lay outside the gene matches. The CDR3 spans 16 residues. The CDR3 region is CASSLRPSGGGETQYF. The CDR3, as DNA: TGTGCCAGCAGTTTAAGGCCTAGCGGGGGAGGCGAGACCCAGTACTTC.

The chain carries TRBV13 and TRBJ1-1; D is unresolved. The germline CDR1 and CDR2 sequences are PRHDT and FYEKMQ (reference sequence). The CDR3 sequence is 13 residues long. Deletions cut 10 bases from V and 6 bases from J, with 18 bases between. The CDR3, as DNA: TGTGCCACCAAGTTAGGGAGTCTCGCTGAAGCTTTCTTT. Translating it yields CATKLGSLAEAFF.

This clonotype showed up just a few times. The DNA of the CDR3 is TGTGCCAGCAACCCGACACTGCAGCCCCAGCATTTT. As protein: CASNPTLQPQHF. The genes are TRBV28 and TRBJ1-5; D uncertain. The CDR3 spans 12 residues. The ends were cut back, 7 bases at V and 7 bases at J, with 11 bases in the middle. The germline V gene encodes CDR1 MDHEN and CDR2 SYDVKM.

This clonotype was detected many times. V and J are TRBV28 and TRBJ1-5, with 9 bases that match TRBD1. CDR1 is MDHEN, CDR2 SYDVKM, per germline. The CDR3 loop spans 16 amino acids. V lost 0 bases to trimming and J lost 0 bases; unmatched junction nucleotides: 0. CDR3 protein: CASSLWGQGSNQPQHF. The CDR3 DNA reads TGTGCCAGCAGTTTATGGGGACAGGGTAGCAATCAGCCCCAGCATTTT.

This clonotype was seen once. The rearrangement links TRBV11-2 to TRBJ1-1; TRBD1 might be the D (5 bases). Per the germline V gene, CDR1 is SGHAT and CDR2 is FQNNGV. The CDR3 has 15 amino acids. With 5 bases removed from V and 1 base from J, the gap between germline ends came to 14 bases. CDR3 residues: CASSRLRGRNTEAFF. Here the CDR3 DNA reads TGTGCCAGCAGCCGGCTTAGGGGTCGGAACACTGAAGCTTTCTTT.

V is TRBV6-1 and J is TRBJ1-5; the match to TRBD1 covers 7 bases. V lost 6 bases to trimming and J lost 1 base; unmatched junction nucleotides: 12. Germline V gives CDR1 MNHNS, CDR2 SASEGT. This CDR3 comprises 17 residues. The CDR3 is CASRVSFGTESNQPQHF. In DNA, the CDR3 is TGTGCCAGCAGAGTCTCCTTCGGGACAGAGAGCAATCAGCCCCAGCATTTT.

The CDR3 loop reads CSARQNNEQFF. DNA of the CDR3: TGCAGTGCTAGGCAAAACAATGAGCAGTTCTTC. The J gene is TRBJ2-1, the V gene TRBV20-1; D not resolved. Germline V gives CDR1 DFQATT, CDR2 SNEGSKA (reference sequence). Trimming removed 3 bases from V and 5 bases from J, with 5 bases in between. The CDR3 sequence is 11 residues long.

This clonotype came up a few times. The genes are TRBV5-1 and TRBJ2-2; tentatively, D is TRBD1 or TRBD2 (7 bases each). The CDR3 has 15 residues. Trimming removed 4 bases from V and 5 bases from J, with 15 bases in between. Per germline, CDR1 SGHRS and CDR2 YFSETQ. CDR3 nucleotides: TGCGCCAGCAGCCAGGGGGGGGCGTCGACCGGGGAGCTGTTTTTT. Translated: CASSQGGASTGELFF.

Remarks on this clonotype: A much larger clonotype is one base distant, so this may be a read error. The chain couples TRBV11-2 to TRBJ2-1, with D unresolved. The V gene's germline CDR1 is SGHAT and CDR2 FQNNGV. Trimming left V 0 bases short and J 9 bases short, with 3 bases between. The CDR3 loop spans 11 amino acids. The CDR3 DNA sequence: TGTGCCAGCAGCTTAGACCTTGAGCAGTTCTTC. It codes for CASSLDLEQFF.

V and J are TRBV6-5 and TRBJ2-6; D remains unclear. The CDR3 is 15 amino acids. CDR1 and CDR2 from the germline V gene are MNHEY and SVGAGI. V shed 0 bases and J shed 0 bases, with 3 bases lying between them. The CDR3 sequence: CASSYSHSGANVLTF. In DNA form, the CDR3 reads TGTGCCAGCAGTTACTCGCACTCTGGGGCCAACGTCCTGACTTTC.

This chain connects TRBV12-3 or TRBV12-4 to TRBJ1-6; TRBD1 is a possible D gene (6 bases). CDR3 length: 14 residues. V shed 7 bases and J shed 6 bases, with 13 bases lying between them. CDR3 nucleotides: TGTGCCAGCACCCTGAGGGGGTCTAATTCACCCCTCCACTTT. It codes for CASTLRGSNSPLHF.

The genes are TRBV27 and TRBJ1-4, with D unclear. V was cut by 6 bases and J by 0 bases, with 11 bases left in between. Germline CDR1 reads MNHEY; CDR2 reads SMNVEV (reference sequence). The CDR3 runs 15 residues. DNA of the CDR3: TGTGCCAGCAGGGATGGGTCGGCAACTAATGAAAAACTGTTTTTT. Encoded protein: CASRDGSATNEKLFF.

This clonotype has more than one count but fewer than ten. This sequence joins TRBV24-1 and TRBJ2-3; possibly TRBD1 or TRBD2 for D (5 bases each). The CDR3 consists of 14 residues. Per germline, CDR1 KGHDR and CDR2 SFDVKD. V was pared by 5 bases and J by 3 bases, with 11 bases between. CDR3: CATSVGWGTDTQYF. The CDR3 DNA reads TGTGCCACCAGTGTGGGTTGGGGGACAGATACGCAGTATTTT.

This clonotype came up many times. The V gene is TRBV3-1, the J gene TRBJ1-5; D is ambiguous. Germline V gives CDR1 LGHDT, CDR2 YNNKEL (reference sequence). The V gene lost 0 bases and the J gene lost 6 bases, with 6 bases spanning the gap. This CDR3 region has 13 residues. For the CDR3, the DNA is TGTGCCAGCAGCCAAGATACGGGTCAGCCCCAGCATTTT. Residues: CASSQDTGQPQHF.

This clonotype has only a few counts. CDR3 DNA: TGCAGTGCTAGTCGGGGCACAGAAGAGACCCAGTACTTC. This sequence encodes CSASRGTEETQYF. The V and J genes are TRBV20-1 and TRBJ2-5; D may correspond to TRBD1 or TRBD2 (5 bases each). The germline gives CDR1 DFQATT, CDR2 SNEGSKA (reference sequence). The CDR3 contains 13 residues. V lost 3 bases to trimming and J lost 3 bases, with 11 bases between them.

A few counts support this clonotype. The V call is TRBV7-9, the J call TRBJ2-7; D ambiguous. The CDR3 sequence is 14 residues long. Trimming cost V 5 bases and J 0 bases, with 11 bases left between them. CDR1 SEHNR and CDR2 FQNEAQ come from the germline V gene (reference sequence). The CDR3 nucleotides are TGTGCCAGCAGCCTGGACGCGAACTCCTACGAGCAGTACGTC. This translates into CASSLDANSYEQYV.

The J gene is TRBJ2-7, the V gene TRBV29-1, with D perhaps matching TRBD2 (6 bases). V dropped 7 bases and J dropped 3 bases, with 7 bases sitting between them. CDR1 SQVTM and CDR2 ANQGSEA come from the germline V gene. CDR3 length equals 10 residues. The DNA of the CDR3 is TGCAGCGGGGGGGACTACGAGCAGTACTTC. Translated, it gives CSGGDYEQYF.